The clone carrying this TCR beta chain was recorded at least ten times. Its specificity is not known. Trimming took 2 bases from V and 4 from J, leaving 1 base between them. The germline gives CDR1 SGHVS, CDR2 FQNEAQ. CDR3 length equals 11 residues. Each CDR3 protein gets one entry after TCRdb re-called the reads with MiXCR. The table shows about 220,000 distinct CDR3 sequences, with 35% to 40% occurring only once. The data belong to a study of T cell repertoires in cytomegalovirus infection. Study summary: HLA-B-restricted CMV epitopes that are well studied were used alongside recently identified HLA-C-restricted ones. Indicated by public TCR beta signatures were CMV infection and matching HLA type.

Study results and caveats: It was HLA-C-restricted CMV-specific TCR beta clonotypes that dominated the response ex vivo. Carriers of CMV plus the relevant HLA were identified by cumulative public TCR beta family frequency.

The source material was CD8+ T cells from cultured PBMCs, sampled from culture after CMV antigen stimulation. The receptor was isolated from a human donor in good health (CMV status not recorded). Some clones in this sample may be carry-over from other donors' samples. This chain uses TRBV7-8 with TRBJ2-3; D remains ambiguous. The CDR3, as DNA: TGTGCCAGCAGCTTATCAGATACGCAGTATTTT. This codes for CASSLSDTQYF.